The T cell receptor (beta chain) under discussion was sequenced for a study of CD8 T cells in ankylosing spondylitis. This clonotype was counted at least ten times. Its cognate antigen is unknown. Each CDR3 protein gets one entry after TCRdb re-called the 5' RACE reads with MiXCR. The sample includes more than 95,000 distinct CDR3 sequences, 7.5% to 9% seen only once; the top ten take roughly 9.9%. Study conclusions and caveats: According to the report, clones linked to the disease were significantly enriched in matched synovial fluid samples taken from ankylosing spondylitis patients.

The sequenced sample was blood, either unsorted or a sorted T cell fraction (not recorded which). This receptor was obtained from a male donor with ankylosing spondylitis or in good health (not recorded which).

The CDR3 nucleotides are TGTGCCAGCAGCGTAAGGGACGGACCCCTCCACTTT. This encodes CASSVRDGPLHF. This rearrangement joins TRBV9 to TRBJ1-6, with a possible D match to TRBD1 (5 bases). CDR1 is SGDLS and CDR2 is YYNGEE in the germline V gene. V was clipped by 1 base and J by 12 bases, with 8 bases between them. There are 12 residues in the CDR3.